Listed here are 11 T cell receptor beta chains from one sample, sequenced in a study of blood T cell repertoires in COVID-19. The protocol was immunoSEQ multiplex PCR, while the TCRdb copy is restricted to in-frame clones and leaves out a portion. This table holds roughly 150,000 clones, more than 80% found once. Sequenced sample: peripheral blood. The receptors stem from a woman older than 75 with acute or convalescent COVID-19.

The rearrangement links TRBV28 to TRBJ2-7, with D unresolved. The CDR3 extends over 12 amino acids. CDR1 and CDR2 from the germline V gene are MDHEN and SYDVKM. Between the trimmed V and J ends, which lost 3 bases and 3 bases, there was a span of 6 bases. CDR3 region: CASSFQNYEQYF. The CDR3 DNA follows: TGTGCCAGCAGTTTCCAGAACTACGAGCAGTACTTC.

The chain uses TRBV29-1 and TRBJ1-2, with D maybe TRBD1 (5 bases). There are 14 residues in the CDR3. The germline V and J ends were trimmed by 6 bases and 2 bases, with 16 bases remaining between them. Germline lookup yields CDR1 SQVTM and CDR2 ANQGSEA. The CDR3 region has the DNA TGCAGCGTGCTGGGACCGCGGGGAAACTATGGCTACACCTTC. It is translated as CSVLGPRGNYGYTF.

The chain uses TRBV7-3 and TRBJ2-1; perhaps TRBD1 as D (5 bases). V was cut by 5 bases and J by 0 bases, with 11 bases left in between. Germline V gives CDR1 SGHTA, CDR2 FQGTGA. The CDR3 is made up of 15 amino acids. The CDR3 nucleotides are TGTGCCAGCAGCCCGCAAGGGGACTCCTACAATGAGCAGTTCTTC. Translating gives CASSPQGDSYNEQFF.

The chain recombines TRBV30 with TRBJ2-3, with TRBD2 matching over 12 bases. V lost 2 bases to trimming and J lost 6 bases; unmatched junction nucleotides: 6. This CDR3 spans 15 amino acids. Germline V gene lookup returns CDR1 GTSNPN and CDR2 SVGIG (reference sequence). The CDR3: CAWSMGLAGMDTQYF. The CDR3 DNA reads TGTGCCTGGAGTATGGGACTAGCGGGCATGGATACGCAGTATTTT. Looking up the rest from reference TRBV30 and TRBJ2-3 gives the full variable domain: SQTIHQWPATLVQPVGSPLSLECTVEGTSNPNLYWYRQAAGRGLQLLFYSVGIGQISSEVPQNLSASRPQDRQFILSSKKLLLSDSGFYLCAWSMGLAGMDTQYFGPGTRLTVL.

The V call is TRBV14, the J call TRBJ2-3; D is ambiguous. The CDR3 has 17 amino acids. Deletions cut 1 base from V and 2 bases from J, with 16 bases between. In germline, CDR1 is SGHDN, CDR2 FVKESK. In DNA form, the CDR3 reads TGTGCCAGCAGCCAAGGCGTGGTGTTGGGCCCCACAGATACGCAGTATTTT. Translation gives CASSQGVVLGPTDTQYF.

The chain combines TRBV7-2 with TRBJ1-2; 7 bases line up with TRBD1. Germline V gene sequence: CDR1 SGHTA, CDR2 FQGNSA. Unmatched junction bases numbered 15, after V lost 7 bases and J lost 7 bases. The CDR3 consists of 15 residues. CDR3 in amino acids: CASKGARRIESGYTF. CDR3 sequence (DNA): TGTGCCAGCAAGGGGGCCCGACGCATTGAGAGTGGCTACACCTTC.

This clone was counted once. The chain is built from TRBV2 and TRBJ1-2; 8 bases are a match to TRBD1. This CDR3 region has 14 residues. Germline V gene data show CDR1 as SNHLY and CDR2 as FYNNEI. Trimming took 5 bases from V and 4 from J; bases not matched to a gene: 6. The CDR3 here is CASSRRGLTYGYTF. CDR3 bases: TGTGCCAGCAGTCGCAGGGGGCTTACCTATGGCTACACCTTC. Together with reference TRBV2 and TRBJ1-2, the CDR3 gives the full variable domain: EPEVTQTPSHQVTQMGQEVILRCVPISNHLYFYWYRQILGQKVEFLVSFYNNEISEKSEIFDDQFSVERPDGSNFTLKIRSTKLEDSAMYFCASSRRGLTYGYTFGSGTRLTVV.

The chain joins TRBV3-1 (or the pseudogene TRBV3-2) to TRBJ1-1, with TRBD1 as a possible D gene (5 bases). The germline V and J ends were trimmed by 2 bases and 5 bases, with 12 bases remaining between them. Germline V lookup: CDR1 LGHDT, CDR2 YNNKEL (reference sequence). The CDR3 is 14 residues long. The CDR3 protein is CASSQLGADTEAFF. The DNA of the CDR3 is TGTGCCAGCAGCCAACTAGGGGCTGATACTGAAGCTTTCTTT.

In nucleotides, the CDR3 is TGTGCCAGCAGTTACTCTGGTCTAGCGGGGACCGGGGAGCTGTTTTTT. Protein: CASSYSGLAGTGELFF. The chain joins TRBV6-5 to TRBJ2-2; TRBD2 matches 9 bases. Per the germline V gene, CDR1 is MNHEY and CDR2 is SVGAGI. With V trimmed by 0 bases and J by 5 bases, 4 bases remained unmatched. The CDR3 contains 16 residues.

A single count supports this clone. This rearrangement joins TRBV6-6 to TRBJ1-6; D possibly corresponds to TRBD1 (6 bases). CDR1 and CDR2 from the germline V gene are MNHNY and SVGAGI (reference sequence). This CDR3 spans 15 amino acids. Deletions cut 3 bases from V and 5 bases from J, with 11 bases between. The CDR3 sequence is CASSYSGVDNSPLHF. CDR3 bases: TGTGCCAGCAGTTATTCAGGGGTCGATAATTCACCCCTCCACTTT.

The chain employs TRBV19 and TRBJ2-1; D is ambiguous. Germline CDR1 LNHDA, CDR2 SQIVND (reference sequence). CDR3 length: 15 amino acids. V was clipped by 5 bases and J by 0 bases, with 11 bases between them. CDR3 region: CASSFGYLSYNEQFF. The CDR3 DNA is TGTGCCAGTAGTTTCGGGTATCTCTCCTACAATGAGCAGTTCTTC. The full variable domain, rest sourced from reference TRBV19 and TRBJ2-1, is DGGITQSPKYLFRKEGQNVTLSCEQNLNHDAMYWYRQDPGQGLRLIYYSQIVNDFQKGDIAEGYSVSREKKESFPLTVTSAQKNPTAFYLCASSFGYLSYNEQFFGPGTRLTVL.